This TCR beta chain was captured by sequencing in a study of T-cell memory formation after mild COVID-19. Findings of the study overall: The finding that pre-infection memory included some responding clones suggested that cross-reactive memory joined. Later expanders leaned toward CD4+, whereas clones contracting from day 15 to 85 were balanced CD4/CD8.

V dropped 0 bases and J dropped 8; count of bases not matched to a gene: 5. This CDR3 contains 15 residues. Per germline, CDR1 SGHRS and CDR2 YFSETQ. TCRdb independently ran MiXCR on the 5' RACE reads; one entry per CDR3 protein. The sample contains roughly 400,000 distinct CDR3 sequences, around 17% of which appear only once. This clonotype was seen a single time. Antigen unknown. The source of this sequence is a man between 18 and 29 years old who had mild COVID-19 (a few samples of this study predate the infection). Cell type and time point are not known. Sequenced sample: PBMCs or a T cell subset sorted from them (not recorded which). The chain carries TRBV5-1 and TRBJ1-2; TRBD1 agrees at 12 bases. The CDR3 is CASSLDPGQGAGYTF. The CDR3 nucleotides read TGCGCCAGCAGCTTGGACCCGGGACAGGGGGCAGGCTACACCTTC. The entire variable domain, with the rest obtained from reference TRBV5-1 and TRBJ1-2, is as follows: KAGVTQTPRYLIKTRGQQVTLSCSPISGHRSVSWYQQTPGQGLQFLFEYFSETQRNKGNFPGRFSGRQFSNSRSEMNVSTLELGDSALYLCASSLDPGQGAGYTFGSGTRLTVV.